Here is one T cell receptor beta chain with its context. Libraries were prepared by immunoSEQ multiplex PCR; TCRdb keeps only in-frame clonotypes and omits some of them. The table shows fewer than 350,000 clones, with about 85% occurring only once. The germline V and J ends were trimmed by 5 bases and 6 bases, with 11 bases remaining between them. The CDR3 length is 13 residues. Per the germline V gene, CDR1 is SGHAT and CDR2 is FQNNGV. This specimen comes from a study of blood T cell repertoires in COVID-19. Background on the study: PBMCs, B-cell-depleted T cells, or T cells provided the cDNA or gDNA that made up the material.

V is TRBV11-2 and J is TRBJ1-5; D perhaps matches TRBD1 (5 bases). The clonotype originates from a woman aged 45-59 years who had recovered from COVID-19. Sequenced material: PBMCs or T cells enriched from blood (not recorded which). CDR3 coding DNA: TGTGCCAGCAGCGAAGACAGAACTCAGCCCCAGCATTTT. Encoded protein: CASSEDRTQPQHF.